This T cell receptor (beta chain) was found in a study of PD-1 blockade in classical Hodgkin lymphoma. Points from the study as a whole: Those patients who began receiving nivolumab less than 1 year after ASCT had lower diversity, and they were excluded. Underlying causes for the observed repertoire differences were not defined, possibly disease activity or prior therapy. Diversity similar to that of newly diagnosed patients was seen at baseline in complete responders.

TCRdb's table, derived via immunoSEQ multiplex PCR, lists solely in-frame clones and lacks some. The table includes roughly 140,000 clones, about four fifths detected once. With respect to this clone: Its antigen is currently unknown.

Brentuximab vedotin exposure varied, and every patient relapsed after autologous stem cell transplantation. The study recorded best responses of complete response, partial response or progressive disease. The sequence was obtained from a human donor with classical Hodgkin lymphoma. The starting material was peripheral blood mononuclear cells (PBMCs), obtained before the second cycle of nivolumab.

CDR3 in DNA: TGTGCCAGCAGCTTACACCGTGGGCAGTACTTC. It translates to CASSLHRGQYF. The chain couples TRBV7-6 to TRBJ2-7, with D uncertain. V was pared by 2 bases and J by 9 bases, with 8 bases between. Germline CDR1 is SGHVS and CDR2 is FNYEAQ. This CDR3 has 11 residues.